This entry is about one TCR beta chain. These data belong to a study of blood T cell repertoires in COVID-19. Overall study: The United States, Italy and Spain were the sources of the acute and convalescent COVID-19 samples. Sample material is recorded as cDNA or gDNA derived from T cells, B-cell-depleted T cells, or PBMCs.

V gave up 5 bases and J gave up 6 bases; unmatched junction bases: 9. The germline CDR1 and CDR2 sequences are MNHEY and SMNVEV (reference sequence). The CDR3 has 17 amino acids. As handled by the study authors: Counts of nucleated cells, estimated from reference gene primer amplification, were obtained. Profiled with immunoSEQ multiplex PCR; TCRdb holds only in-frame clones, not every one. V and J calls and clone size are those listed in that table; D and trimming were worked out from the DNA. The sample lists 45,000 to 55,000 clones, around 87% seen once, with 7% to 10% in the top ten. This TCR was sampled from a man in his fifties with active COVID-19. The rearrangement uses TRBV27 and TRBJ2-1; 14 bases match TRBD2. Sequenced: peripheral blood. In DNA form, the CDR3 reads TGTGCCAGCAGTCCACGACTAGCGGGAGGGCCTGGCAATGAGCAGTTCTTC. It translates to CASSPRLAGGPGNEQFF.